The 29 T cell receptor beta chains in this list originate from one sample, sequenced in a study of breast tumors, draining lymph nodes, adjacent tissues. Samples came from axillary lymph nodes draining the breast cancer. TCRdb fed the multiplex PCR reads into MiXCR, producing one record per CDR3 protein. The repertoire includes about 230,000 distinct CDR3 sequences, approximately 29% of them detected once, and roughly 1.5% sits in the top ten. Material for sequencing was axillary lymph node tissue. The receptors shown here come from a female donor with breast cancer. Some clones in this sample may be carry-over from other donors' samples.

This clonotype was recorded at least ten times. This chain links TRBV2 with TRBJ1-5, with D unclear. CDR1 is SNHLY, CDR2 FYNNEI, per germline. The CDR3 is 14 residues long. The V end was cut by 8 bases, the J end by 7 bases, with 18 bases between. The CDR3 loop reads CASGYRSKEQPQHF. As DNA, the CDR3 is TGTGCCAGCGGATACCGGTCCAAGGAGCAGCCCCAGCATTTT.

The V gene is TRBV28, the J gene TRBJ1-1; a possible D gene is TRBD1 (6 bases). CDR3 length equals 14 residues. Germline CDR1 and CDR2: MDHEN and SYDVKM. The V end lost 3 bases, the J end lost 5 bases, and 13 bases lay between the germline ends. CDR3 coding DNA: TGTGCCAGCAGTTTCCCGGGGGCTCAGACTGAAGCTTTCTTT. This gives the protein CASSFPGAQTEAFF.

The chain couples TRBV6-5 to TRBJ1-2; D possibly corresponds to TRBD1 (5 bases). V gave up 5 bases and J gave up 8 bases, with 6 bases separating them. The CDR3 contains 10 residues. Germline lookup yields CDR1 MNHEY and CDR2 SVGAGI. The CDR3 is CASSQGGYTF. The CDR3 DNA is TGTGCCAGCAGTCAGGGAGGCTACACCTTC.

Turning to this clonotype: Mismatch with germline at one junction end may stem from a read error. CDR3 DNA sequence: TGCAGTGCTAGAGATAGGCATTTCAGGTACAATGGGCAGCTCTTC. Residues: CSARDRHFRYNGQLF. The chain is built from TRBV20-1 and TRBJ2-1, with unresolved D. Germline CDR1 DFQATT, CDR2 SNEGSKA (reference sequence). The CDR3 loop spans 15 amino acids.

This chain links TRBV12-3 or TRBV12-4 with TRBJ1-2; no reliable D call. The CDR3 runs to 14 residues. Trimming stripped 1 base from V and 8 bases from J, with 14 bases between. This chain's CDR3 is CASSLDTREQGYTF. CDR3 DNA: TGTGCCAGCAGTTTAGATACAAGGGAGCAGGGCTACACCTTC.

Note on this clonotype: A junction end diverges from the germline sequence, so it may reflect a read error. The J gene is TRBJ2-7, the V gene TRBV7-2, with TRBD2 matching 9 bases. This CDR3 is built from 15 residues. CDR1 is SGHTA, CDR2 FQGNSA, per germline. The DNA of the CDR3 is TGTGCCTGCAGAGGAGGGCGGGAGGGGGCATCCGAGCAGTACTTC. Its translation is CACRGGREGASEQYF.

This clonotype has at least ten counts. The chain couples TRBV7-8 to TRBJ2-7; a weak D match, TRBD1 (6 bases). Germline V gene sequence: CDR1 SGHVS, CDR2 FQNEAQ. Trimming removed 5 bases from V and 3 bases from J, with 17 bases in between. The CDR3 has 15 residues. CDR3 residues: CASSTSGQKIYEQYF. The CDR3 nucleotides are TGTGCCAGCAGCACTTCTGGACAGAAGATCTACGAGCAGTACTTC. Looking up the rest from reference TRBV7-8 and TRBJ2-7 gives the full variable domain: GAGVSQSPRYKVAKRGQDVALRCDPISGHVSLFWYQQALGQGPEFLTYFQNEAQLDKSGLPSDRFFAERPEGSVSTLKIQRTQQEDSAVYLCASSTSGQKIYEQYFGPGTRLTVT.

This clonotype was counted at least ten times. Just one base apart from a much larger clone, this may be a read error. The V call is TRBV11-2, the J call TRBJ2-7, with D possibly TRBD1 on 5 matching bases. Trimming left V 5 bases short and J 2 bases short, with 7 bases between. Germline assignment: CDR1 SGHAT and CDR2 FQNNGV. This CDR3 contains 12 residues. The CDR3 here is CASSIGAYEQYF. In nucleotides, the CDR3 is TGTGCCAGCAGCATAGGGGCCTACGAGCAGTACTTC.

V usage is TRBV2 and J usage is TRBJ1-5; tentatively, D is TRBD1 (5 bases). CDR1 is SNHLY and CDR2 is FYNNEI in the germline V gene. V was pared by 6 bases and J by 0 bases, with 12 bases between. The CDR3 length is 15 residues. For the CDR3, the DNA is TGTGCCAGCAGGAACGACAGAAATAGCAATCAGCCCCAGCATTTT. Its protein product is CASRNDRNSNQPQHF.

The chain employs TRBV7-2 and TRBJ1-1; maybe TRBD1 (5 bases). The CDR3 totals 14 residues. Per germline, CDR1 SGHTA and CDR2 FQGNSA. V was cut by 6 bases and J by 4 bases, with 15 bases left in between. DNA of the CDR3: TGTGCCAGCAGGGGGGGGGGTTCGCTCACTGAAGCTTTCTTT. Encoded protein: CASRGGGSLTEAFF.

The chain has TRBV2 and TRBJ2-5; D is perhaps TRBD1 or TRBD2 (5 bases each). Deletions cut 8 bases from V and 5 bases from J, with 15 bases between. Germline loops: CDR1 SNHLY, CDR2 FYNNEI. The CDR3 totals 13 residues. CDR3 amino acids: CASLRTEGETQYF. The CDR3 bases are TGTGCCAGCCTTCGGACCGAGGGGGAGACCCAGTACTTC.

The chain carries TRBV20-1 and TRBJ2-7; 7 nucleotides match TRBD2. The germline gives CDR1 DFQATT, CDR2 SNEGSKA (reference sequence). The CDR3 runs to 12 residues. In DNA form, the CDR3 reads TGCAGCACTCCCCTAGCGGAGTACGAGCAGTACTTC. Its protein product is CSTPLAEYEQYF.

The chain couples TRBV24-1 to TRBJ1-2; 9 bases line up with TRBD1. The trim removed 5 bases at V and 5 bases at J, leaving 8 bases unmatched. The CDR3 is made up of 15 amino acids. Germline CDR1 KGHDR, CDR2 SFDVKD. In nucleotides, the CDR3 is TGTGCCACCAGTGCTACCGGGACAGGGCAATATGGCTACACCTTC. It encodes CATSATGTGQYGYTF.

The chain recombines TRBV5-5 with TRBJ1-2, with TRBD1 matching 8 bases. CDR1 is SGHKS, CDR2 YYEKEE, per germline (reference sequence). This CDR3 has 14 residues. J lost 6 bases, V lost 6 bases, and 10 bases had no gene match. CDR3 DNA sequence: TGTGCCAGCACCCTTACAGGACAGGGACATGGCTACACCTTC. This codes for CASTLTGQGHGYTF.

The sample holds many counts of this clonotype. The chain recombines TRBV7-3 with TRBJ2-2; no firm D call. V was pared by 2 bases and J by 6 bases, with 13 bases between. Germline CDR1 SGHTA, CDR2 FQGTGA. The CDR3 is made up of 15 amino acids. CDR3 amino acids: CASSLGSSYAGELFF. Here the CDR3 DNA reads TGTGCCAGCAGCTTAGGAAGTTCGTATGCCGGGGAGCTGTTTTTT.

This clonotype was observed many times. The CDR3 DNA follows: TGCGCCAGCAGCTTGGCCCAGGGGGGGCGCGATGGCTACACCTTC. The encoded protein is CASSLAQGGRDGYTF. The genes are TRBV5-1 and TRBJ1-2; 7 bases fit TRBD1. Trimming removed 0 bases from V and 6 bases from J; junction bases left unmatched: 8. The CDR3 is 15 amino acids. Germline-derived CDR1 and CDR2 are SGHRS and YFSETQ. Looking up the rest from reference TRBV5-1 and TRBJ1-2 gives the full variable domain: KAGVTQTPRYLIKTRGQQVTLSCSPISGHRSVSWYQQTPGQGLQFLFEYFSETQRNKGNFPGRFSGRQFSNSRSEMNVSTLELGDSALYLCASSLAQGGRDGYTFGSGTRLTVV.

This clonotype was counted ten times or more. This chain connects TRBV5-1 to TRBJ2-5, with D maybe TRBD1 (5 bases). Looked up from germline, CDR1 is SGHRS and CDR2 is YFSETQ. The CDR3 contains 14 residues. The V end was cut by 0 bases, the J end by 8 bases, with 14 bases between. The CDR3 loop is CASSLDPGLDTQYF. CDR3 DNA sequence: TGCGCCAGCAGCTTGGATCCAGGGTTAGACACCCAGTACTTC.

This clonotype appeared many times. This chain links TRBV20-1 with TRBJ2-7; 12 bases are shared with TRBD2. The CDR3 is 14 residues long. CDR1 is DFQATT and CDR2 is SNEGSKA in the germline V gene (reference sequence). V shed 4 bases, J shed 3 bases, and the junction held 4 bases outside the gene matches. The CDR3 loop reads CSATLAGGSYEQYF. The CDR3 DNA reads as TGCAGTGCTACGCTAGCGGGAGGGAGCTACGAGCAGTACTTC.

Comment on this clonotype: A junction end diverges from the germline sequence, so it may reflect a read error. The V call is TRBV11-2, the J call TRBJ2-1; 9 nucleotides agree with TRBD1. This CDR3 region has 14 residues. CDR1 SGHAT and CDR2 FQNNGV come from the germline V gene. CDR3 in DNA: TGTGGCAGCAAAACAGGGGGCCAGTCCAATGAGCAGTTCTTC. Its protein product is CGSKTGGQSNEQFF.

This clonotype came up many times. The CDR3 sequence is CATSDIGDNQPQHF. In DNA, the CDR3 is TGTGCCACCAGTGATATCGGGGACAATCAGCCCCAGCATTTT. The chain employs TRBV24-1 and TRBJ1-5, with unresolved D. V lost 3 bases and J 3 bases, leaving 8 bases between the germline ends. The length of the CDR3 is 14 residues. CDR1 KGHDR and CDR2 SFDVKD come from the germline V gene.

This clonotype was seen repeatedly, ten times or more. The rearrangement links TRBV11-2 to TRBJ1-5; a possible D gene is TRBD1 (5 bases). Trimming shortened V by 0 bases and J by 3 bases, and 9 bases separated the two germline ends. The CDR3 spans 15 residues. CDR1 is SGHAT and CDR2 is FQNNGV in the germline V gene. CDR3 in amino acids: CASSLDGGNNQPQHF. In DNA form, the CDR3 reads TGTGCCAGCAGCTTAGATGGGGGGAACAATCAGCCCCAGCATTTT.

This clonotype was counted ten times or more. The DNA of the CDR3 is TGTGCCAGCAGTTTCCGGGGCGCGGGGGCCAACGTCCTGACTTTC. Protein: CASSFRGAGANVLTF. The J gene is TRBJ2-6, the V gene TRBV12-3 or TRBV12-4; D is tentatively TRBD1 or TRBD2 (5 bases each). The CDR3 loop spans 15 amino acids. Trimming left V 3 bases short and J 4 bases short, with 10 bases between.

This clonotype was seen many times. The V gene is TRBV11-2, the J gene TRBJ2-7; D is unclear. Germline-derived CDR1 and CDR2 are SGHAT and FQNNGV. Trimming took 1 base from V and 3 from J, leaving 10 bases between them. This CDR3 is built from 14 residues. In DNA form, the CDR3 reads TGTGCCAGCAGCTTAGTGCAGTTTGGCTACGAGCAGTACTTC. The encoded protein is CASSLVQFGYEQYF.

This clonotype occurred many times. The J gene is TRBJ1-6, the V gene TRBV6-1, with no clear D. The germline CDR1 and CDR2 sequences are MNHNS and SASEGT. V gave up 6 bases and J gave up 8 bases, with 23 bases separating them. This CDR3 is built from 17 residues. The CDR3: CASSKEDDGRLDSPLHF. The DNA for the CDR3 is TGTGCCAGCAGCAAAGAGGACGATGGAAGGCTGGATTCACCCCTCCACTTT.

The chain joins TRBV6-1 to TRBJ2-7; TRBD2 is a possible D gene (5 bases). Trimming removed 5 bases at V and 2 bases at J, with 16 bases between. CDR3 length: 15 amino acids. The V gene's germline CDR1 is MNHNS and CDR2 SASEGT. The CDR3 DNA sequence: TGTGCCAGCAGTCAATTATTCAGCGGAGCCTACGAGCAGTACTTC. Its protein is CASSQLFSGAYEQYF.

The chain couples TRBV29-1 to TRBJ2-2; D may be TRBD2 (5 bases). Germline assignment: CDR1 SQVTM and CDR2 ANQGSEA. V was clipped by 7 bases and J by 4 bases, with 19 bases between them. The CDR3 is 15 amino acids. The CDR3 is CSASSLDGGTGELFF. CDR3 nucleotide sequence: TGCAGCGCCAGCAGCTTAGACGGAGGCACCGGGGAGCTGTTTTTT.

This clonotype was observed at least ten times. V and J are TRBV7-9 and TRBJ2-4, with D unresolved. Germline-derived CDR1 and CDR2 are SEHNR and FQNEAQ (reference sequence). Trimming took off 5 bases at V and 1 base at J, with 15 bases between the two ends. This CDR3 contains 16 residues. The CDR3 region is CASSPSGIGAKNIQYF. In DNA, the CDR3 is TGTGCCAGCAGCCCCTCGGGTATAGGTGCCAAAAACATTCAGTACTTC.

This clonotype was seen repeatedly, ten times or more. The chain carries TRBV6-1 and TRBJ2-7, with D hard to call. V lost 3 bases and J lost 0, with 6 bases in between. The CDR3 runs 13 residues. Looked up from germline, CDR1 is MNHNS and CDR2 is SASEGT. The DNA of the CDR3 is TGTGCCAGCAGTGACATGGTCTCCTACGAGCAGTACTTC. Its protein is CASSDMVSYEQYF.

This clonotype was observed many times. The chain uses TRBV7-8 and TRBJ2-6; D is tentatively TRBD1 or TRBD2 (5 bases each). The germline V gene has CDR1 SGHVS and CDR2 FQNEAQ. This CDR3 is 19 amino acids long. The V gene lost 2 bases and the J gene lost 2 bases, with 19 bases spanning the gap. The CDR3 region has the DNA TGTGCCAGCAGCTTAAATCCGGACGACGGGGCGGCTGGGGCCAACGTCCTGACTTTC. Translation gives CASSLNPDDGAAGANVLTF.